The clone carrying this T cell receptor (beta chain) was seen repeatedly, ten times or more. The data stem from a study of T cells in Graves' hyperthyroidism and ophthalmopathy. TCR beta CDR3 sequences were amplified from RNA transcripts. The HTBI set primed first-round TCR CDR3 RT-PCR. From the multiplex PCR reads, TCRdb called clonotypes with MiXCR, one entry per CDR3 protein. The sample yields a few hundred thousand distinct CDR3 sequences, 19% seen once. Sequenced sample: blood. The TCR originated in a woman aged 18-35 years with Graves' hyperthyroidism.

This CDR3 is CASSFDRANTGELFF. The DNA of the CDR3 is TGTGCCAGCAGCTTCGACAGGGCGAACACCGGGGAGCTGTTTTTT. This rearrangement joins TRBV7-6 to TRBJ2-2; 7 bases are shared with TRBD1. This CDR3 spans 15 amino acids. The ends lost 3 bases at V and 0 bases at J; junction bases unmatched: 1. Germline loops: CDR1 SGHVS, CDR2 FNYEAQ.